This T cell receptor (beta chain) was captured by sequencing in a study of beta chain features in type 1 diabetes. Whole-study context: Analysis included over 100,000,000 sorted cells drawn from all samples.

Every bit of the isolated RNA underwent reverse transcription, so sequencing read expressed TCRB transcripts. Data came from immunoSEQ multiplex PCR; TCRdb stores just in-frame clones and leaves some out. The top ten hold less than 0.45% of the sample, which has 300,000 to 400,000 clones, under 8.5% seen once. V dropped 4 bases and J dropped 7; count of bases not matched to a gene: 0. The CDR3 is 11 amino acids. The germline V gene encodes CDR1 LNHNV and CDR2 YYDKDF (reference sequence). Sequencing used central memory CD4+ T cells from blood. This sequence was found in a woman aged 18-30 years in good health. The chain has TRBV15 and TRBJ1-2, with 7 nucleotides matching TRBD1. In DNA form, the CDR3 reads TGTGCCACCAGCAACAGGGGTGGCTACACCTTC. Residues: CATSNRGGYTF.